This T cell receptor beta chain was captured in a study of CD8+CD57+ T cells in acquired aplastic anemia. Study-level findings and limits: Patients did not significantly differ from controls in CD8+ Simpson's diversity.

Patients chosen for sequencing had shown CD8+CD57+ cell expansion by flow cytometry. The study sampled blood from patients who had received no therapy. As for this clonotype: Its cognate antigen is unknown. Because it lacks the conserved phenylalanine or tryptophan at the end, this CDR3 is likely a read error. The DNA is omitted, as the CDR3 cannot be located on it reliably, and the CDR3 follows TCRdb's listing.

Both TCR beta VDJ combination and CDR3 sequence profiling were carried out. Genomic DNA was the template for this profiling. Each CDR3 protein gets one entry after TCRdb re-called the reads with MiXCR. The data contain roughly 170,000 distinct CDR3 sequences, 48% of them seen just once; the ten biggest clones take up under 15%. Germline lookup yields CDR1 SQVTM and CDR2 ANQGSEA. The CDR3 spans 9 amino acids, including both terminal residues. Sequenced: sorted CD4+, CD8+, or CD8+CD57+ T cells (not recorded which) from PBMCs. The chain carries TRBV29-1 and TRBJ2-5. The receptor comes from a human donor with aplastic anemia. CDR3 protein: CRYDEAPYL.